The 7 T cell receptor beta chains below all came from one sample that was sequenced in a study of multiple sclerosis patients with progressive multifocal leukoencephalopathy. The time point: more than five months of natalizumab therapy. The repertoire was sequenced with immunoSEQ multiplex PCR; TCRdb's copy has only in-frame clones and lacks some. Of some 30,000 clones listed, approximately 89% are singletons. The sample in question was PBMCs, obtained from a patient treated with natalizumab. Receptors were obtained from a human donor with multiple sclerosis.

This clone has just one count. CDR3 nucleotides: TGTGCCATCTCAGGGGCGGCGCATCAGCCCCAGCATTTT. This sequence encodes CAISGAAHQPQHF. This chain uses TRBV19 with TRBJ1-5; tentatively, D is TRBD1 (6 bases). Trimming shortened V by 10 bases and J by 5 bases, and 15 bases separated the two germline ends. There are 13 residues in the CDR3. Per the germline V gene, CDR1 is LNHDA and CDR2 is SQIVND (reference sequence).

V is TRBV27 and J is TRBJ2-7; no definite D call. The V end was cut by 0 bases, the J end by 3 bases, with 9 bases between. CDR1 is MNHEY, CDR2 SMNVEV, per germline (reference sequence). This CDR3 region has 14 residues. The CDR3 is CASSLSRQLYEQYF. The CDR3 nucleotides read TGTGCCAGCAGTTTATCTAGACAACTCTACGAGCAGTACTTC.

V is TRBV11-2 and J is TRBJ1-5; 8 bases fit TRBD1. CDR3 length: 15 amino acids. J lost 9 bases, V lost 0 bases, and 7 bases had no gene match. The germline V gene has CDR1 SGHAT and CDR2 FQNNGV. The CDR3 bases are TGTGCCAGCAGCTTAGATCGGACAGGGAGATGGCCCCAGCATTTT. Translated: CASSLDRTGRWPQHF.

This sequence joins TRBV6-5 and TRBJ2-2; perhaps TRBD2 as D (6 bases). Per the germline V gene, CDR1 is MNHEY and CDR2 is SVGAGI. The CDR3 is 14 residues long. V lost 8 bases and J 1 base, leaving 11 bases between the germline ends. CDR3 sequence reads: CASWVAVNTGELFF. CDR3 in DNA: TGTGCCAGCTGGGTAGCGGTGAACACCGGGGAGCTGTTTTTT.

The chain employs TRBV7-2 and TRBJ1-6; D perhaps matches TRBD1 (6 bases). Germline assignment: CDR1 SGHTA and CDR2 FQGNSA. The CDR3 has 16 residues. V lost 0 bases, J lost 7 bases, and 13 bases lay in between. DNA of the CDR3: TGTGCCAGCAGCTTAGCGCGCAGGGGCAGGAATTCACCCCTCCACTTT. Translated, it gives CASSLARRGRNSPLHF.

The J gene is TRBJ2-3, the V gene TRBV5-4; TRBD2 matches at 13 bases. Germline V gene lookup returns CDR1 SGHNT and CDR2 YYREEE (reference sequence). With V trimmed by 4 bases and J by 10 bases, 9 bases remained unmatched. The CDR3 totals 15 residues. The chain's CDR3 is CASSGTSGTKQAQYF. The CDR3 region has the DNA TGTGCCAGCAGCGGGACTAGCGGGACCAAGCAGGCGCAGTATTTT.

In this sample, this clone turned up once. The rearrangement links TRBV21-1 to TRBJ1-3. TRBV21-1 counts as a pseudogene. The CDR3 is 13 residues long. The CDR3 DNA reads TGTGCCAGCAGCAGGGAGGCTGGAAACACCATATATTTT. It yields the protein CASSREAGNTIYF.